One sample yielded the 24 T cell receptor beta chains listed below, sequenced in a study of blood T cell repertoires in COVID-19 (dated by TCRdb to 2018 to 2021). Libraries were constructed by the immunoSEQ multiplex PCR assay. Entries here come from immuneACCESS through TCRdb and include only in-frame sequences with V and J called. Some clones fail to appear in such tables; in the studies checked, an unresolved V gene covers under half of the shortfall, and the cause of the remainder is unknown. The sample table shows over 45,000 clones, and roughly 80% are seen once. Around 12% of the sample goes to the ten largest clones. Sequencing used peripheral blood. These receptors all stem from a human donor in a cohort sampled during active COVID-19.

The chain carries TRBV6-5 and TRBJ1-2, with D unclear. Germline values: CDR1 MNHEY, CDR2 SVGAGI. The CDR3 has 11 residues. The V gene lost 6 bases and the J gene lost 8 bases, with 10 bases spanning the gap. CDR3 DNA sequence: TGTGCCAGCAGCCCCAGGCAGGGCTACACCTTC. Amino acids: CASSPRQGYTF.

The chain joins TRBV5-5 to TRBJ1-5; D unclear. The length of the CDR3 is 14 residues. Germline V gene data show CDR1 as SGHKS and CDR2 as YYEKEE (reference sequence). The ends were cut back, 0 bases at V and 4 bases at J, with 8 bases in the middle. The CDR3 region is CASSLGEFNQPQHF. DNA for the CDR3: TGTGCCAGCAGCTTGGGGGAGTTTAATCAGCCCCAGCATTTT.

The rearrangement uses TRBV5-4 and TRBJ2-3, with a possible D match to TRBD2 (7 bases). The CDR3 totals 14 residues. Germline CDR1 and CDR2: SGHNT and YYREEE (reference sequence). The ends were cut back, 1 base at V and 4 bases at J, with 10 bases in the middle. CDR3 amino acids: CASSLRGGADTQYF. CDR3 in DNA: TGTGCCAGCAGCTTGAGGGGGGGGGCAGATACGCAGTATTTT.

The CDR3 region is CASSFRGDTQYF. The CDR3 coding sequence is TGTGCCAGCAGCTTCCGCGGGGATACGCAGTATTTT. This sequence joins TRBV11-2 and TRBJ2-3, with D possibly TRBD2 on 5 matching bases. The ends were cut back, 3 bases at V and 6 bases at J, with 7 bases in the middle. The CDR3 has 12 amino acids. CDR1 is SGHAT and CDR2 is FQNNGV in the germline V gene.

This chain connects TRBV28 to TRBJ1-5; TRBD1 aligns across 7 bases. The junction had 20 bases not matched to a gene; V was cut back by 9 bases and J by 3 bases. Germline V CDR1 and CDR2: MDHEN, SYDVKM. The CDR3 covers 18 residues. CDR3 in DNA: TGTGCCAGGACCGGCGACTTATTAAACAGGGGTTACAATCAGCCCCAGCATTTT. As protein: CARTGDLLNRGYNQPQHF.

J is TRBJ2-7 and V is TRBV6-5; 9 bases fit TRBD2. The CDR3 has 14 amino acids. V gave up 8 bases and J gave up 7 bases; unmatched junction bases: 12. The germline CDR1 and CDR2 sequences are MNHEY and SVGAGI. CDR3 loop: CASVWGLATSEQYF. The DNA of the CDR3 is TGTGCCAGCGTTTGGGGACTAGCCACTTCAGAGCAGTACTTC.

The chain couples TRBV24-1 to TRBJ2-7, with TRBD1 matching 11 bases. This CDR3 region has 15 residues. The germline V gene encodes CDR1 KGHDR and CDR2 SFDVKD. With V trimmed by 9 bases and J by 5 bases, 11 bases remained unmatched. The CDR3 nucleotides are TGTGCCACCGGAGGGGGGACAGGGGGGTCGGACGAGCAGTACTTC. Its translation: CATGGGTGGSDEQYF.

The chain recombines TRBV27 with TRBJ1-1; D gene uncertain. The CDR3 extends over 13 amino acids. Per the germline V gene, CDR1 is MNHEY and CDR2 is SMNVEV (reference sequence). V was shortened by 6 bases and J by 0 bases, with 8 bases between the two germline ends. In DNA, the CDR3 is TGTGCCAGCAGCCCACAGCTGAACACTGAAGCTTTCTTT. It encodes CASSPQLNTEAFF.

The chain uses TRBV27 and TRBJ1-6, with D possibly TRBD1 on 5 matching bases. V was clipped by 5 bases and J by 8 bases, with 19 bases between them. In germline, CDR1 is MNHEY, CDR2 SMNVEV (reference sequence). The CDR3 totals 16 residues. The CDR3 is CASSPGVGQDDSPLHF. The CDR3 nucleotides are TGTGCCAGCAGTCCGGGGGTTGGTCAGGATGATTCACCCCTCCACTTT.

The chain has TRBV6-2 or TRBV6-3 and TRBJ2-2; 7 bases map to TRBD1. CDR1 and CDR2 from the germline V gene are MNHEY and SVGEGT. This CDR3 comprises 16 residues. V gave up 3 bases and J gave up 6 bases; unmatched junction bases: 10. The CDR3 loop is CASSYEGAWDPGELFF. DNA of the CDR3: TGTGCCAGCAGTTATGAGGGGGCGTGGGACCCCGGGGAGCTGTTTTTT.

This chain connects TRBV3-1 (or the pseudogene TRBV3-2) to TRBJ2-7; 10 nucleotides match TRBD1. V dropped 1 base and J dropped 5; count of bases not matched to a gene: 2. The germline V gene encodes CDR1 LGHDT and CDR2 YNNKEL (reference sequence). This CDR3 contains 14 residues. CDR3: CASSQGQGADEQYF. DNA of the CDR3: TGTGCCAGCAGCCAAGGACAGGGGGCGGACGAGCAGTACTTC.

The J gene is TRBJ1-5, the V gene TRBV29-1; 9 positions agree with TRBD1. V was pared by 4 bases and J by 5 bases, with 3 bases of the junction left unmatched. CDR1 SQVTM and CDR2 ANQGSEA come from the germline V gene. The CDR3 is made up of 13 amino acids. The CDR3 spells CSVGGDRDQPQHF. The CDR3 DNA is TGCAGCGTTGGGGGGGACAGGGATCAGCCCCAGCATTTT.

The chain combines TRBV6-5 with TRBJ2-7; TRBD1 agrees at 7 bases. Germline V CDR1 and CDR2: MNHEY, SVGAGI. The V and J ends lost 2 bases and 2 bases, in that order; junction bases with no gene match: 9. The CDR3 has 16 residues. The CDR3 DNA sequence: TGTGCCAGCAGTTACGAAGGGGGCCCTTCAACCTACGAGCAGTACTTC. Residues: CASSYEGGPSTYEQYF.

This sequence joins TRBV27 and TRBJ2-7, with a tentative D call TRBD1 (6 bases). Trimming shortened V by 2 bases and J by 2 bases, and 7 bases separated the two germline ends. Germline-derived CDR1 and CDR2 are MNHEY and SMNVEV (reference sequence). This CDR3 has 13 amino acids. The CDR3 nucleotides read TGTGCCAGCAGTTTAAACAGGGCCTACGAGCAGTACTTC. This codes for CASSLNRAYEQYF.

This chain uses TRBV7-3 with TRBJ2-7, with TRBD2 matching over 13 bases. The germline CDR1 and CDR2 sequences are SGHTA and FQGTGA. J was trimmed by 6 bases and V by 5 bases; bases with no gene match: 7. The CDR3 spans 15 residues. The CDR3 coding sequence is TGTGCCAGCAGCAAGACTAGCGGGGGGCCGTCCGAGCAGTACTTC. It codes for CASSKTSGGPSEQYF.

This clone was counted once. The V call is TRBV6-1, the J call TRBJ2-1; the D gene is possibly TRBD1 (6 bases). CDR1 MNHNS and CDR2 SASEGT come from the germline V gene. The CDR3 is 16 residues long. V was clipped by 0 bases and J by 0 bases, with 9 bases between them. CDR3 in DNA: TGTGCCAGCAGTGAAGCGAGGGGGAGCTCCTACAATGAGCAGTTCTTC. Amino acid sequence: CASSEARGSSYNEQFF.

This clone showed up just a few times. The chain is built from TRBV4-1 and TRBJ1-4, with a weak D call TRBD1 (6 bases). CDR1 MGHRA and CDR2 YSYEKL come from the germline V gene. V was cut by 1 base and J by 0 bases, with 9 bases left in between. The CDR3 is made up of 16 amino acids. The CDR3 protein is CASSQVYRATNEKLFF. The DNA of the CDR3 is TGCGCCAGCAGCCAAGTCTACAGGGCAACTAATGAAAAACTGTTTTTT.

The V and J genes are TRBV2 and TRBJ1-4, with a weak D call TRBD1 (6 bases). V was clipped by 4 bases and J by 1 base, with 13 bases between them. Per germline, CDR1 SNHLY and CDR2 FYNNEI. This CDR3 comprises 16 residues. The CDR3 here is CASSVARGITNEKLFF. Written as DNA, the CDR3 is TGTGCCAGCAGTGTCGCCAGGGGAATAACTAATGAAAAACTGTTTTTT.

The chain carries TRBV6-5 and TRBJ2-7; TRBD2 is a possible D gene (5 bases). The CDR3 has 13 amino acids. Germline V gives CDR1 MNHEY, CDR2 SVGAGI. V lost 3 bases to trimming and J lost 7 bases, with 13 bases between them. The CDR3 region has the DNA TGTGCCAGCAGTTATCAGGTGACGGGGGAGCAGTACTTC. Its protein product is CASSYQVTGEQYF.

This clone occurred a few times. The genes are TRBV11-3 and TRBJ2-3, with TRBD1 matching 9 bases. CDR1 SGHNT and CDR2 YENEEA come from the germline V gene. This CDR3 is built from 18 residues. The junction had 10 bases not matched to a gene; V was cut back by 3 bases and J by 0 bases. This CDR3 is CASSFDRGQGSSTDTQYF. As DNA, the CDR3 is TGTGCCAGCAGCTTTGATCGTGGACAGGGGTCGAGCACAGATACGCAGTATTTT.

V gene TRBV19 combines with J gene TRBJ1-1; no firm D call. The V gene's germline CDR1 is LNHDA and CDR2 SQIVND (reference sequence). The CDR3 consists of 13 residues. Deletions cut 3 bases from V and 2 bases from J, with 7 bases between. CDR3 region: CASSIPRNTEAFF. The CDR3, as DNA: TGTGCCAGTAGTATCCCGCGAAACACTGAAGCTTTCTTT. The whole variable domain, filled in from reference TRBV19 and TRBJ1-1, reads DGGITQSPKYLFRKEGQNVTLSCEQNLNHDAMYWYRQDPGQGLRLIYYSQIVNDFQKGDIAEGYSVSREKKESFPLTVTSAQKNPTAFYLCASSIPRNTEAFFGQGTRLTVV.

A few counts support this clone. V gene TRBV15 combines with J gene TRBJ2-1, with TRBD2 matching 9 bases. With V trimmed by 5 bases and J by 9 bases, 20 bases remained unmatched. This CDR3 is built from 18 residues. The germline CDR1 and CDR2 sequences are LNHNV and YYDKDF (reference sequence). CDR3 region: CATSLSGSGGGALGEQFF. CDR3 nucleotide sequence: TGTGCCACCAGCCTGAGTGGGTCGGGCGGGGGGGCCCTGGGTGAGCAGTTCTTC.

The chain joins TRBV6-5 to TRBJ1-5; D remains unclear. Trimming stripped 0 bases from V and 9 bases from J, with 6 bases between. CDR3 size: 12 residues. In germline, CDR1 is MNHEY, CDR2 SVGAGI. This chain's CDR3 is CASSYSNGPQHF. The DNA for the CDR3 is TGTGCCAGCAGTTACTCGAACGGGCCCCAGCATTTT.

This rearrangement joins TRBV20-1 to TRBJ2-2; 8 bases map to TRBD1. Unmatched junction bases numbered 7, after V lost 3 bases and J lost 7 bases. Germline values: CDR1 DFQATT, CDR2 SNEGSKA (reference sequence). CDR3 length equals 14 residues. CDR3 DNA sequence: TGCAGTGCTAGTGTACAGGGGGACGACGGGGAGCTGTTTTTT. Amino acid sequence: CSASVQGDDGELFF.